The rows below give T cell receptor beta chains drawn from one sample of a study of control samples from healthy donors and cancer patients. Only in-frame clones appear in the TCRdb table, and some are missing; sequencing was by immunoSEQ multiplex PCR. Of about 160,000 clones detected, 85% to 95% appear once; the ten largest clones hold over 4%. The specimen sequenced was blood. The origin of the receptors is a woman aged 55-75 years in good health. CDR3s include the opening cysteine and the closing phenylalanine or tryptophan. The D gene is left open where the match is weak. The size entry is marked missing in some rows and otherwise reads once, few, many or a size class.

clone size,J gene,D gene,V gene,CDR3 DNA,CDR3 protein
NA,TRBJ1-6,TRBD1,TRBV10-3,TGTGCCATCAGTCCGATGAACAGGGGAGATAATTCACCCCTCCACTTT,CAISPMNRGDNSPLHF
NA,TRBJ2-4,NA,TRBV7-8,TGTGCCAGCAGCTTAGGGTTAGGTGACATTCAGTACTTC,CASSLGLGDIQYF
NA,TRBJ2-5,TRBD1,TRBV10-2,TGCGCCAGCAGTGAGTCCTCGGGACAGGGGGCGAGGGAGACCCAGTACTTC,CASSESSGQGARETQYF
NA,TRBJ1-6,NA,TRBV20-1,TGCAGTGCTAGTTCCCAACGGTGGAGCTCCTATAATTCACCCCTCCACTTT,CSASSQRWSSYNSPLHF
NA,TRBJ2-3,TRBD1,TRBV19,TGTGCCAGCGGACAGGACCGCACAGATACGCAGTATTTT,CASGQDRTDTQYF
once,TRBJ2-7,NA,TRBV7-8,TGTGCCAGCAGCTTAGGCCCCGGTAGCTCCTACGAGCAGTACTTC,CASSLGPGSSYEQYF
few,TRBJ2-7,NA,TRBV27,TGTGCCAGCAGTTTCAAGGGTCTGCCCAGCTCCTACGAGCAGTACTTC,CASSFKGLPSSYEQYF
NA,TRBJ2-5,TRBD1,TRBV9,TGTGCCAGCAGCGTAGCAAAGGGACAGGGTCGAGAGACCCAGTACTTC,CASSVAKGQGRETQYF
NA,TRBJ2-2,NA,TRBV10-3,TGTGCCATCTCCATTGTGGTGGGGAACACCGGGGAGCTGTTTTTT,CAISIVVGNTGELFF
NA,TRBJ2-5,NA,TRBV10-1,TGCGCCAGCAGTGACCGACAGGCTACGTACCAAGAGACCCAGTACTTC,CASSDRQATYQETQYF
NA,TRBJ1-5,NA,TRBV7-8,TGTGCCAGCAGCTTAGAATTCGGCCGGAGTAGCAATCAGCCCCAGCATTTT,CASSLEFGRSSNQPQHF
NA,TRBJ1-2,TRBD1,TRBV7-2,TGTGCCAGCAGCTTAGCGGACAGGGTTCCCTATGGCTACACCTTC,CASSLADRVPYGYTF
NA,TRBJ2-5,TRBD2,TRBV6-5,TGTGCCAGCAGGGGACTAGCCTTCCGGGAGGAGACCCAGTACTTC,CASRGLAFREETQYF
NA,TRBJ2-5,TRBD2,TRBV4-1,TGCGCCAGCAGCCGGAGCGGGGGGGCCAATAGGGAGACCCAGTACTTC,CASSRSGGANRETQYF
NA,TRBJ1-6,NA,TRBV6-5,TGTGCCAGCAGTTGGACCCTAGACCTCGCTAATTCACCCCTCCACTTT,CASSWTLDLANSPLHF
NA,TRBJ2-1,NA,TRBV24-1,TGTGCCACCAGTGATGACAATGAGCAGTTCTTC,CATSDDNEQFF